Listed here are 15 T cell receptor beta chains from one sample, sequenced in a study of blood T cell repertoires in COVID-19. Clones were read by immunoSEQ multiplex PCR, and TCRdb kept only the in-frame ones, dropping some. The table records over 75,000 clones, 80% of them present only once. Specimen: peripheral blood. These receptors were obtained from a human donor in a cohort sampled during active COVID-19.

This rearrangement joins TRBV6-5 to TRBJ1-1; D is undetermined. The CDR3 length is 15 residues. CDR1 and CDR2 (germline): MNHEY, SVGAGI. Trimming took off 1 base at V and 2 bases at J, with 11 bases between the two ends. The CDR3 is CASSYFRELNTEAFF. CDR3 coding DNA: TGTGCCAGCAGTTACTTTCGGGAACTCAACACTGAAGCTTTCTTT.

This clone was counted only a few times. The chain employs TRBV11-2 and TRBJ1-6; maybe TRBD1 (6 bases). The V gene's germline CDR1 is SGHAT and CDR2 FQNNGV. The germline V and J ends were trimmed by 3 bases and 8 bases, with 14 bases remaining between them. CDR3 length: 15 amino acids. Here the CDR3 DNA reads TGTGCCAGCAGCTTGGCGGGGGGGCCGTATTCACCCCTCCACTTT. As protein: CASSLAGGPYSPLHF.

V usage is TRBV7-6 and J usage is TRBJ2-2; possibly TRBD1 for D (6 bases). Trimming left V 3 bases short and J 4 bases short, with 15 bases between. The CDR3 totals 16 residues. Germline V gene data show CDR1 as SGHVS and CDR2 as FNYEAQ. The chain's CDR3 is CASSFTQGTGTGELFF. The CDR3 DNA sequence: TGTGCCAGCAGCTTTACCCAGGGGACGGGCACCGGGGAGCTGTTTTTT.

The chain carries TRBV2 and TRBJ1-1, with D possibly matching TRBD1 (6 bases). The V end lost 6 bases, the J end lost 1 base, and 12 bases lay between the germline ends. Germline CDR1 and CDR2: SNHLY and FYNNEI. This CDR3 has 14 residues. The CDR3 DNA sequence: TGTGCCAGCAGAACCGCGACAGGGAACACTGAAGCTTTCTTT. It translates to CASRTATGNTEAFF.

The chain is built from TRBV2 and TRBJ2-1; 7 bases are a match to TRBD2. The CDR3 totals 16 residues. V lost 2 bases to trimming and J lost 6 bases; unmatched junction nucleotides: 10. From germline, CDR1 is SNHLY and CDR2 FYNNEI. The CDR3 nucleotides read TGTGCCAGCAGTGAATCACGGCGGGGGATGTCCAATGAGCAGTTCTTC. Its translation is CASSESRRGMSNEQFF.

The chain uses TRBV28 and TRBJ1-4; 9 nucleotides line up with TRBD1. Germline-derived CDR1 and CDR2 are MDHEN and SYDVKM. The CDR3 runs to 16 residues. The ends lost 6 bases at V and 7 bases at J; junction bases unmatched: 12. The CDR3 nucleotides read TGTGCCAGCAGGTTCGACAGGGGGTTATCGAGTGAAAAACTGTTTTTT. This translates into CASRFDRGLSSEKLFF.

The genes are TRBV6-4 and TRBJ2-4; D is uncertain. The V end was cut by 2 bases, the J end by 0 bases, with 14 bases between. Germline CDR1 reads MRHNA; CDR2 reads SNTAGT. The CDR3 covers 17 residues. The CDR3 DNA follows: TGTGCCAGCAGTGACGCCCGGTTGGGCCTAGCCAAAAACATTCAGTACTTC. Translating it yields CASSDARLGLAKNIQYF.

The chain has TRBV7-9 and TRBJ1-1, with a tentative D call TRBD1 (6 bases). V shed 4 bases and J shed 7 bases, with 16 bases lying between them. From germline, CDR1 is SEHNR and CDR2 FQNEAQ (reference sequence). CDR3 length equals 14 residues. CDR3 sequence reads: CASSSQGHTFEAFF. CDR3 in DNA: TGTGCCAGCAGCTCACAGGGACACACTTTTGAAGCTTTCTTT.

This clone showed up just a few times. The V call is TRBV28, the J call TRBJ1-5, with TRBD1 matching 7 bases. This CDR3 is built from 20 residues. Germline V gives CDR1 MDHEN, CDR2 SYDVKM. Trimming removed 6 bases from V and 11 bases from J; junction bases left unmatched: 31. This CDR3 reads CASSLLTMRKLDRPNGSQHF. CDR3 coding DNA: TGTGCCAGCAGCTTACTAACGATGAGGAAACTGGACAGGCCGAACGGGTCCCAGCATTTT.

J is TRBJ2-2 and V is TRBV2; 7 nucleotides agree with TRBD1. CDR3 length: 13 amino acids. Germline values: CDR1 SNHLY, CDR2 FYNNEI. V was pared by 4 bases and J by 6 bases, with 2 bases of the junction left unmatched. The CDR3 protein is CASSGQGAGELFF. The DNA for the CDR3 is TGTGCCAGCAGTGGACAGGGCGCCGGGGAGCTGTTTTTT. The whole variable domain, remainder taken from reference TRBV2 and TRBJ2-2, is EPEVTQTPSHQVTQMGQEVILRCVPISNHLYFYWYRQILGQKVEFLVSFYNNEISEKSEIFDDQFSVERPDGSNFTLKIRSTKLEDSAMYFCASSGQGAGELFFGEGSRLTVL.

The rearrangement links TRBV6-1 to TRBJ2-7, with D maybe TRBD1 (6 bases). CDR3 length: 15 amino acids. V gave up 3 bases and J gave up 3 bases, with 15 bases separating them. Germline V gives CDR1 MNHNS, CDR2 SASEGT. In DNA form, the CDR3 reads TGTGCCAGCAGTGAGTCAGGGGTTGGGATCTACGAGCAGTACTTC. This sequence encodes CASSESGVGIYEQYF.

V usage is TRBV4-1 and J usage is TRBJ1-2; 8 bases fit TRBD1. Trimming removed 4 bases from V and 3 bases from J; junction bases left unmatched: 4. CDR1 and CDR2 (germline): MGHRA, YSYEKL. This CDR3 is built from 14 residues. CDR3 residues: CASSPGQGDYGYTF. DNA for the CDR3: TGCGCCAGCAGCCCCGGACAGGGCGACTATGGCTACACCTTC.

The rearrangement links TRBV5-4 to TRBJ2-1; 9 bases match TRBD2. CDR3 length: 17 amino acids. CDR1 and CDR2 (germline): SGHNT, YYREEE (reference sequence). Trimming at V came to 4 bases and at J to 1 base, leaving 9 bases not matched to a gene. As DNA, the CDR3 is TGTGCCAGCAGCGGTTGGGGAGCGGGAGGTTCCTACAATGAGCAGTTCTTC. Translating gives CASSGWGAGGSYNEQFF. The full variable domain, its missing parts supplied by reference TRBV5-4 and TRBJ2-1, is ETGVTQSPTHLIKTRGQQVTLRCSSQSGHNTVSWYQQALGQGPQFIFQYYREEENGRGNFPPRFSGLQFPNYSSELNVNALELDDSALYLCASSGWGAGGSYNEQFFGPGTRLTVL.

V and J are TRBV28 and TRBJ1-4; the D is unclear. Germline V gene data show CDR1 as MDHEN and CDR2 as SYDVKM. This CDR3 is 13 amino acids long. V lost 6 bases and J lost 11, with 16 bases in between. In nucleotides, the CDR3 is TGTGCCAGCAGCCTCACCTCGATCGGGAAACTGTTTTTT. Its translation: CASSLTSIGKLFF. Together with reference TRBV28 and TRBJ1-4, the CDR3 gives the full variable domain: DVKVTQSSRYLVKRTGEKVFLECVQDMDHENMFWYRQDPGLGLRLIYFSYDVKMKEKGDIPEGYSVSREKKERFSLILESASTNQTSMYLCASSLTSIGKLFFGSGTQLSVL.

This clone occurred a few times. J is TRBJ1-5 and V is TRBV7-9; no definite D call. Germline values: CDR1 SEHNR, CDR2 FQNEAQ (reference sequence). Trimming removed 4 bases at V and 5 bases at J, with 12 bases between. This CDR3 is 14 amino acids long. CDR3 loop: CASSSPGGDQPQHF. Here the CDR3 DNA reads TGTGCCAGCAGCTCTCCAGGCGGGGATCAGCCCCAGCATTTT.